This TCR beta chain came from a study of OX40 agonist ivuxolimab in advanced cancers. Study-level background: Ivuxolimab, which is an agonistic anti-OX40 (CD134) antibody, was administered to the patients.

V dropped 8 bases and J dropped 2 bases, with 6 bases sitting between them. CDR3 size: 11 residues. Germline CDR1 and CDR2: MNHNY and SVGAGI (reference sequence). Assay: immunoSEQ multiplex PCR; the TCRdb copy retains only in-frame clones and omits some. The repertoire holds tens of thousands of clones, with about 88% as singletons. This TCR was recovered from an adult with an advanced solid tumor such as melanoma, head and neck, liver or kidney cancer. V gene TRBV6-6 combines with J gene TRBJ2-5; a possible D gene is TRBD2 (6 bases). The sequencing here drew on CD4+ or CD8+ T cells sorted from blood, taken in a trial of the OX40 agonist ivuxolimab. The CDR3 spells CASGRQETQYF. The CDR3 region has the DNA TGTGCCAGCGGGAGGCAAGAGACCCAGTACTTC.